This entry lists 28 T cell receptor beta chains sequenced from one sample in a study of blood T cell repertoires in COVID-19. Sequencing was performed with immunoSEQ multiplex PCR; in TCRdb, only in-frame clones are kept and a portion is missing. The profile shows about 270,000 clones, roughly 84% of them singletons. Sequencing used peripheral blood. Every receptor here comes from a woman younger than 30 with acute or convalescent COVID-19.

The gene calls are TRBV6-5 and TRBJ2-7; 12 bases map to TRBD1. The CDR3 spans 15 residues. The V segment lost 5 bases and the J segment 6 bases; nucleotides outside the gene matches: 8. Germline CDR1 reads MNHEY; CDR2 reads SVGAGI. CDR3 nucleotides: TGTGCCAGCAGTCCTGGGACAGGGGGCTTGTTCGAGCAGTACTTC. As protein: CASSPGTGGLFEQYF.

The chain uses TRBV30 and TRBJ2-1, with 11 bases that match TRBD2. V was clipped by 0 bases and J by 5 bases; unmatched bases: 12. CDR1 is GTSNPN, CDR2 SVGIG, per germline (reference sequence). The CDR3 is 18 amino acids. CDR3 amino acids: CAWSVWRTSGLAHNEQFF. Written as DNA, the CDR3 is TGTGCCTGGAGTGTGTGGCGGACTAGCGGGTTAGCCCACAATGAGCAGTTCTTC. Full variable domain (rest looked up from reference TRBV30 and TRBJ2-1): SQTIHQWPATLVQPVGSPLSLECTVEGTSNPNLYWYRQAAGRGLQLLFYSVGIGQISSEVPQNLSASRPQDRQFILSSKKLLLSDSGFYLCAWSVWRTSGLAHNEQFFGPGTRLTVL.

With respect to this clone: Other DNA sequences within the sample encode an identical CDR3. This chain uses TRBV6-5 with TRBJ2-1, with no clear D. V was cut by 4 bases and J by 3 bases, with 7 bases left in between. The germline V gene encodes CDR1 MNHEY and CDR2 SVGAGI. The length of the CDR3 is 13 residues. The CDR3 DNA sequence: TGTGCCAGCAGTTTATCCGGCTACAATGAGCAGTTCTTC. The encoded protein is CASSLSGYNEQFF.

The chain is built from TRBV4-2 and TRBJ1-5, with a possible D match to TRBD1 (5 bases). V was pared by 4 bases and J by 2 bases, with 15 bases between. The CDR3 consists of 16 residues. Germline CDR1 is LGHNA and CDR2 is YNFKEQ. The chain's CDR3 is CASSPGTLNGNQPQHF. CDR3 nucleotide sequence: TGTGCCAGCAGCCCAGGGACTCTTAACGGCAATCAGCCCCAGCATTTT.

The V call is TRBV6-6, the J call TRBJ2-3; 8 bases are shared with TRBD1. Per the germline V gene, CDR1 is MNHNY and CDR2 is SVGAGI (reference sequence). CDR3 length: 14 amino acids. The J segment lost 3 bases and the V segment lost 6 bases, leaving 5 bases of the junction unmatched. This CDR3 reads CASRETGGTDTQYF. The CDR3 DNA follows: TGTGCCAGCAGAGAAACAGGGGGGACAGATACGCAGTATTTT.

The sample holds many counts of this clone. The chain combines TRBV6-2 or TRBV6-3 with TRBJ1-5; D is uncertain. The CDR3 spans 15 residues. The germline V gene has CDR1 MNHEY and CDR2 SVGEGT. V dropped 2 bases and J dropped 0 bases, with 8 bases sitting between them. In nucleotides, the CDR3 is TGTGCCAGCAGTTACCGGGGTTATAGCAATCAGCCCCAGCATTTT. Amino acid sequence: CASSYRGYSNQPQHF.

The chain uses TRBV6-5 and TRBJ2-7; no clear D. V was cut by 0 bases and J by 0 bases, with 9 bases left in between. This CDR3 has 15 residues. CDR1 MNHEY and CDR2 SVGAGI come from the germline V gene. CDR3 in DNA: TGTGCCAGCAGTTACTCGTATCCCCTCTCCTACGAGCAGTACTTC. Residues: CASSYSYPLSYEQYF.

This chain connects TRBV6-1 to TRBJ1-1; 9 bases match TRBD1. In germline, CDR1 is MNHNS, CDR2 SASEGT. V gave up 6 bases and J gave up 4 bases; unmatched junction bases: 9. The CDR3 extends over 15 amino acids. The CDR3 protein is CASSIQQGAGTEAFF. In DNA form, the CDR3 reads TGTGCCAGCAGCATCCAACAGGGGGCGGGCACTGAAGCTTTCTTT.

This chain links TRBV27 with TRBJ2-1; TRBD2 matches 8 bases. The V and J ends lost 3 bases and 9 bases, in that order; junction bases with no gene match: 10. This CDR3 comprises 15 residues. CDR1 is MNHEY and CDR2 is SMNVEV in the germline V gene (reference sequence). For the CDR3, the DNA is TGTGCCAGCAGTTTGAGGACTAGCAGGAGATTTGAGCAGTTCTTC. This translates into CASSLRTSRRFEQFF.

V is TRBV4-1 and J is TRBJ2-7; D possibly corresponds to TRBD2 (5 bases). This CDR3 has 12 amino acids. CDR1 and CDR2 (germline): MGHRA, YSYEKL. The V and J ends lost 3 bases and 7 bases respectively, with 10 bases between them. Here the CDR3 DNA reads TGCGCCAGCAGCCAGGGTACGGGGGAGCAGTACTTC. Residues: CASSQGTGEQYF.

This clone has only a few counts. The V call is TRBV13, the J call TRBJ1-2; the D gene is possibly TRBD1 (6 bases). V was cut by 2 bases and J by 4 bases, with 11 bases left in between. This CDR3 is 14 amino acids long. CDR1 and CDR2 (germline): PRHDT, FYEKMQ (reference sequence). As DNA, the CDR3 is TGTGCCAGCAGCTTAAACAGGGAGGGCTATGGCTACACCTTC. Translated: CASSLNREGYGYTF.

The rearrangement uses TRBV27 and TRBJ1-5, with D possibly TRBD1 on 6 matching bases. The V end was cut by 0 bases, the J end by 6 bases, with 9 bases between. This CDR3 spans 14 amino acids. Germline V CDR1 and CDR2: MNHEY, SMNVEV (reference sequence). The CDR3, as DNA: TGTGCCAGCAGTTTATCGATAGGGGGTCAGCCCCAGCATTTT. Residues: CASSLSIGGQPQHF.

As concerns this clone: Other DNA sequences in this sample translate to the same CDR3. The chain is built from TRBV28 and TRBJ2-7; 7 bases agree with TRBD2. V shed 3 bases, J shed 0 bases, and the junction held 2 bases outside the gene matches. Germline assignment: CDR1 MDHEN and CDR2 SYDVKM. The CDR3 runs to 14 residues. In DNA form, the CDR3 reads TGTGCCAGCAGTTTCGGGGGGAGCTCCTACGAGCAGTACTTC. It specifies CASSFGGSSYEQYF.

V gene TRBV19 combines with J gene TRBJ1-1; 8 positions agree with TRBD1. Germline assignment: CDR1 LNHDA and CDR2 SQIVND (reference sequence). The length of the CDR3 is 15 residues. V lost 5 bases to trimming and J lost 6 bases; unmatched junction nucleotides: 11. CDR3 loop: CASSPAGGDIPEAFF. The CDR3 DNA reads as TGTGCCAGTAGTCCCGCAGGGGGCGATATTCCTGAAGCTTTCTTT.

The CDR3 nucleotides read TGTGCCAGCGTCCAGGGGACTGAAGCTTTCTTT. Its translation: CASVQGTEAFF. This chain joins TRBV7-6 and TRBJ1-1; D is possibly TRBD1 (6 bases). CDR3 length equals 11 residues. V was shortened by 8 bases and J by 5 bases, with 9 bases between the two germline ends. Per germline, CDR1 SGHVS and CDR2 FNYEAQ.

The V call is TRBV25-1, the J call TRBJ2-1; 11 bases are a match to TRBD2. This CDR3 has 14 amino acids. V lost 1 base, J lost 7 bases, and 0 bases stayed unmatched. Per the germline V gene, CDR1 is MGHDK and CDR2 is SYGVNS. The CDR3 spells CASSELAGGNEQFF. CDR3 bases: TGTGCCAGCAGTGAATTAGCGGGGGGGAATGAGCAGTTCTTC.

This clone occurred once. V usage is TRBV7-3 and J usage is TRBJ2-3; the D gene is possibly TRBD2 (5 bases). From germline, CDR1 is SGHTA and CDR2 FQGTGA. This CDR3 comprises 16 residues. Trimming took off 5 bases at V and 9 bases at J, with 24 bases between the two ends. The CDR3 DNA reads TGTGCCAGCAGCCCGAAGCCCGGACTGGGAGAAGTAACGCAGTATTTT. Translated, it gives CASSPKPGLGEVTQYF.

The chain combines TRBV30 with TRBJ1-1, with D maybe TRBD1 (5 bases). Germline CDR1 and CDR2: GTSNPN and SVGIG (reference sequence). The CDR3 consists of 11 residues. With 5 bases removed from V and 5 bases from J, the gap between germline ends came to 9 bases. CDR3 in DNA: TGTGCCTGGGATCAGGGAACTGAAGCTTTCTTT. This sequence encodes CAWDQGTEAFF.

The J gene is TRBJ1-2, the V gene TRBV4-3; TRBD1 aligns across 10 bases. The germline V gene has CDR1 LGHNA and CDR2 YSLEER. The V segment lost 2 bases and the J segment 2 bases; nucleotides outside the gene matches: 2. The CDR3 has 15 amino acids. For the CDR3, the DNA is TGCGCCAGCAGCCAACGGGACAGGGGAAACTATGGCTACACCTTC. The encoded protein is CASSQRDRGNYGYTF.

The CDR3: CASSSGLWRTNEKLFF. The CDR3 coding sequence is TGTGCCAGCAGTTCGGGACTTTGGAGGACTAATGAAAAACTGTTTTTT. The V call is TRBV6-6, the J call TRBJ1-4; maybe TRBD1 (5 bases). The CDR3 consists of 16 residues. V shed 4 bases and J shed 2 bases, with 14 bases lying between them. CDR1 and CDR2 (germline): MNHNY, SVGAGI (reference sequence).

The chain links TRBV7-9 to TRBJ2-4; 12 bases match TRBD1. This CDR3 is 16 amino acids long. Looked up from germline, CDR1 is SEHNR and CDR2 is FQNEAQ (reference sequence). V was clipped by 1 base and J by 6 bases; unmatched bases: 4. The DNA for the CDR3 is TGTGCCAGCAGCTTAGGGGGACAGGGGGCGAGAAACATTCAGTACTTC. It yields the protein CASSLGGQGARNIQYF. The full variable domain, rest sourced from reference TRBV7-9 and TRBJ2-4, is DTGVSQNPRHKITKRGQNVTFRCDPISEHNRLYWYRQTLGQGPEFLTYFQNEAQLEKSRLLSDRFSAERPKGSFSTLEIQRTEQGDSAMYLCASSLGGQGARNIQYFGAGTRLSVL.

V and J are TRBV7-2 and TRBJ2-1; possible D gene TRBD2, 5 bases. The CDR3 runs 15 residues. The V end lost 3 bases, the J end lost 5 bases, and 14 bases lay between the germline ends. Looked up from germline, CDR1 is SGHTA and CDR2 is FQGNSA. CDR3 in amino acids: CASSFSFSGDNEQFF. The CDR3 nucleotides are TGTGCCAGCAGCTTTAGCTTCAGCGGCGACAATGAGCAGTTCTTC.

This sequence joins TRBV18 and TRBJ1-2, with a possible D match to TRBD1 (5 bases). CDR1 and CDR2 (germline): KGHSH, LQKENI. The CDR3 runs to 14 residues. Trimming removed 3 bases at V and 1 base at J, with 9 bases between. CDR3 region: CASSPDRNNYGYTF. The CDR3 DNA sequence: TGTGCCAGCTCACCCGACAGAAATAACTATGGCTACACCTTC.

This rearrangement joins TRBV6-5 to TRBJ1-4, with D perhaps TRBD1 (6 bases). Per germline, CDR1 MNHEY and CDR2 SVGAGI. The CDR3 sequence is 15 residues long. With 2 bases removed from V and 5 bases from J, the gap between germline ends came to 12 bases. In nucleotides, the CDR3 is TGTGCCAGCAGTTACGAATCGGGGACAAATGAAAAACTGTTTTTT. It translates to CASSYESGTNEKLFF.

The genes are TRBV6-6 and TRBJ2-7; D is undetermined. The ends were cut back, 2 bases at V and 4 bases at J, with 12 bases in the middle. The germline V gene encodes CDR1 MNHNY and CDR2 SVGAGI (reference sequence). This CDR3 is built from 14 residues. This CDR3 is CASSYGSFGYEQYF. The CDR3 DNA follows: TGTGCCAGCAGTTACGGCAGTTTCGGGTACGAGCAGTACTTC.

This clone was counted only a few times. V is TRBV10-3 and J is TRBJ1-1; tentatively, D is TRBD1 (6 bases). This CDR3 is built from 14 residues. V lost 5 bases, J lost 4 bases, and 14 bases lay in between. The germline V gene encodes CDR1 ENHRY and CDR2 SYGVKD. The CDR3 sequence is CAISSGHMGTEAFF. The DNA for the CDR3 is TGTGCCATCAGTTCGGGACATATGGGCACTGAAGCTTTCTTT.

The DNA of the CDR3 is TGCGCCAGCAGCTTGGTGGGAGGCAATCAGCCCCAGCATTTT. As protein: CASSLVGGNQPQHF. The chain has TRBV5-1 and TRBJ1-5; D is uncertain. V was trimmed by 0 bases and J by 2 bases, leaving 6 bases between them. There are 14 residues in the CDR3. Germline CDR1 SGHRS, CDR2 YFSETQ.

This chain joins TRBV3-1 (or the pseudogene TRBV3-2) and TRBJ2-3; TRBD1 matches 8 bases. The CDR3 covers 16 residues. J was trimmed by 3 bases and V by 1 base; bases with no gene match: 6. Germline V CDR1 and CDR2: LGHDT, YNNKEL (reference sequence). Here the CDR3 reads CASSQGQGRWTDTQYF. The CDR3 coding sequence is TGTGCCAGCAGCCAAGGACAGGGGCGTTGGACAGATACGCAGTATTTT.